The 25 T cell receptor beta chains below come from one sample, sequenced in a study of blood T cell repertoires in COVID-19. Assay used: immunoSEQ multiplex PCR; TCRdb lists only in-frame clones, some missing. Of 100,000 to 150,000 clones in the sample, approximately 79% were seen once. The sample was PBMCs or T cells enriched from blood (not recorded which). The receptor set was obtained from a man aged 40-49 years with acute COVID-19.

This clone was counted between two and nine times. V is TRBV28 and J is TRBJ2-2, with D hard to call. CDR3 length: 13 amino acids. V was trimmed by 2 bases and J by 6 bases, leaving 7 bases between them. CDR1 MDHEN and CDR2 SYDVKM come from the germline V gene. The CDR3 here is CASSLNLAGELFF. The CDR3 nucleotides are TGTGCCAGCAGTTTAAATTTAGCCGGGGAGCTGTTTTTT.

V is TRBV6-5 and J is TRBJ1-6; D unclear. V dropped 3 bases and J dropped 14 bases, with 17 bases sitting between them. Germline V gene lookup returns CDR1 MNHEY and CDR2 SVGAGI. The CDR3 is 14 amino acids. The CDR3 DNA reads TGTGCCAGCAGTTATTTTTCCAGTAGGAGCACCCTCCACTTT. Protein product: CASSYFSSRSTLHF.

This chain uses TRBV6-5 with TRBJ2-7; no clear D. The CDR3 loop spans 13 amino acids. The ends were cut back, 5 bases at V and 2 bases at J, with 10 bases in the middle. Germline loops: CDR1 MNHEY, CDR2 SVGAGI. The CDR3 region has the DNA TGTGCCAGCAGTCCCACCGAGGCCTACGAGCAGTACTTC. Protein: CASSPTEAYEQYF.

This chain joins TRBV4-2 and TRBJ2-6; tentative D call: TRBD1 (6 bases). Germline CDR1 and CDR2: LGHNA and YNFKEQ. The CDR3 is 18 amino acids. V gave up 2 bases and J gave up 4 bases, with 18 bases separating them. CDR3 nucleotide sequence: TGTGCCAGCAGCCAAACGGGACAACCGACTGGGGGGGCCAACGTCCTGACTTTC. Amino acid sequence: CASSQTGQPTGGANVLTF.

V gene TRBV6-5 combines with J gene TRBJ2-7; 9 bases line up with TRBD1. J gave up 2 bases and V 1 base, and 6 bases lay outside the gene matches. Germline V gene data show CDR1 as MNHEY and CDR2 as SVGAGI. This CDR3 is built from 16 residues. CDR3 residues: CASSYLTGGNPYEQYF. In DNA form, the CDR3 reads TGTGCCAGCAGTTACTTAACAGGGGGCAACCCCTACGAGCAGTACTTC.

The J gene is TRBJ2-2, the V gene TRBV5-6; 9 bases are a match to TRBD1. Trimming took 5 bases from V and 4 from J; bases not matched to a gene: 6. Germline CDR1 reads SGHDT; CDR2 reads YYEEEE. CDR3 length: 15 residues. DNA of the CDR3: TGTGCCAGCAGATATTGGACAGGGGTCACCGGGGAGCTGTTTTTT. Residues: CASRYWTGVTGELFF.

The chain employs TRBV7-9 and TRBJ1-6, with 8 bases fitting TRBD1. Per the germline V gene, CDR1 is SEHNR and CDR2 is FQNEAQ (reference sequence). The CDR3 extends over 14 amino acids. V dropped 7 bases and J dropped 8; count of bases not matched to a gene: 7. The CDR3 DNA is TGTGCCAGCACCGGACAGGGAGAAGATTCACCCCTCCACTTT. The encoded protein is CASTGQGEDSPLHF.

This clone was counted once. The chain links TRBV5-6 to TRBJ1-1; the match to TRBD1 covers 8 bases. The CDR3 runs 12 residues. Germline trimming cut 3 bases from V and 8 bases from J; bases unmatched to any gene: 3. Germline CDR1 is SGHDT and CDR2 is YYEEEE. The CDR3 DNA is TGTGCCAGCAGCTCAACAGGGGGGGAAGCTTTCTTT. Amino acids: CASSSTGGEAFF. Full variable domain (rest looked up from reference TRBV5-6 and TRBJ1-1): DAGVTQSPTHLIKTRGQQVTLRCSPKSGHDTVSWYQQALGQGPQFIFQYYEEEERQRGNFPDRFSGHQFPNYSSELNVNALLLGDSALYLCASSSTGGEAFFGQGTRLTVV.

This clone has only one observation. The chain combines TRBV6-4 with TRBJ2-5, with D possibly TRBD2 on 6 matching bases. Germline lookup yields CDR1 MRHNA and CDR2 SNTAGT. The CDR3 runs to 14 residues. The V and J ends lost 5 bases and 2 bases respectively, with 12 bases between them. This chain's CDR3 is CASSRRDSQETQYF. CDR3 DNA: TGTGCCAGCAGTCGCCGGGACTCACAAGAGACCCAGTACTTC.

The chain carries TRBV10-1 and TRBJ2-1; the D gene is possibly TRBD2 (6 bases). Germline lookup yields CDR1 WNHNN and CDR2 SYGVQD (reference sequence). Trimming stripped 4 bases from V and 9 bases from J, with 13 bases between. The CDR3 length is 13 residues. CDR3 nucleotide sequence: TGCGCCAGCAGTGTCCGGGGGACGATTGAGCAGTTCTTC. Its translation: CASSVRGTIEQFF.

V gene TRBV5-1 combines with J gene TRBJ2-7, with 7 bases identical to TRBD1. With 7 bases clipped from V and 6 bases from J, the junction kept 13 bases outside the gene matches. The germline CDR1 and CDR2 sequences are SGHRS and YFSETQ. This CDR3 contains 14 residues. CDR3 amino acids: CASGRQGSALEQYF. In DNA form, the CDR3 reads TGCGCCAGCGGCCGACAGGGTTCTGCCCTCGAGCAGTACTTC.

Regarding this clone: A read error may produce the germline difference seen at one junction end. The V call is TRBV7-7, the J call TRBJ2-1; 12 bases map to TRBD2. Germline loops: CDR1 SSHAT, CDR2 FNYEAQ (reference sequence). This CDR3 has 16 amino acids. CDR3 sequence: CASSRDVGLAGNEQFF. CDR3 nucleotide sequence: TGTGCTAGCAGCCGTGACGTAGGACTAGCGGGAAATGAGCAGTTCTTC.

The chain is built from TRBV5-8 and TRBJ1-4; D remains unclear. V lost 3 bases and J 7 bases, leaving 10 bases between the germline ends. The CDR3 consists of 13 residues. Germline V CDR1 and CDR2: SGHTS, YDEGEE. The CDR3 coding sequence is TGTGCCAGCAGCTCATCCGGTAGTGAAAAACTGTTTTTT. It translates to CASSSSGSEKLFF.

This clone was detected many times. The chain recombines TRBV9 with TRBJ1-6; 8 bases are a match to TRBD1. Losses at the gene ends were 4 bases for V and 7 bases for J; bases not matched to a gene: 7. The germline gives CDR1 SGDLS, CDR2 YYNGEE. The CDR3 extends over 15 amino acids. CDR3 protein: CASSPQTGENSPLHF. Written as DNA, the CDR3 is TGTGCCAGCAGCCCGCAGACAGGGGAAAATTCACCCCTCCACTTT.

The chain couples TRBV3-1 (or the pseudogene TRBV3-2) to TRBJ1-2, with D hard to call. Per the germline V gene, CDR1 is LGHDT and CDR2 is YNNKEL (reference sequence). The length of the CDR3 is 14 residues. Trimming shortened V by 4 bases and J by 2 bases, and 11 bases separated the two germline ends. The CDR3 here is CASSPLAVNYGYTF. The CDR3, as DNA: TGTGCCAGCAGCCCGTTGGCCGTCAACTATGGCTACACCTTC.

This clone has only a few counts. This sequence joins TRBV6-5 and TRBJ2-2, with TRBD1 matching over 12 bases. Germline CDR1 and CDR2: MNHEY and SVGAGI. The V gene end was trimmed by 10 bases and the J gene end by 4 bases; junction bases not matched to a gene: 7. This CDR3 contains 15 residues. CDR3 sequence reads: CATGTGGAGTGELFF. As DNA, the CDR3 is TGTGCCACCGGGACAGGGGGCGCGGGCACCGGGGAGCTGTTTTTT.

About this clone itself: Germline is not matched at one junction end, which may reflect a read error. The CDR3 DNA reads TGTGCCAGCACCCAAGGCGCCGACAATGAGCAGTTCTTC. Protein: CASTQGADNEQFF. V gene TRBV3-1 (or the pseudogene TRBV3-2) combines with J gene TRBJ2-1, with D uncertain. The CDR3 consists of 13 residues. The germline gives CDR1 LGHDT, CDR2 YNNKEL (reference sequence).

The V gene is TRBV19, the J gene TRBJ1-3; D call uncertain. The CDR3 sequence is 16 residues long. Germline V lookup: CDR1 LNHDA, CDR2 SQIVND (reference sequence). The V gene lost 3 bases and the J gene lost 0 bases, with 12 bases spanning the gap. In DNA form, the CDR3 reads TGTGCCAGTAGTATCGCCTACGCCGACTCTGGAAACACCATATATTTT. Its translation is CASSIAYADSGNTIYF.

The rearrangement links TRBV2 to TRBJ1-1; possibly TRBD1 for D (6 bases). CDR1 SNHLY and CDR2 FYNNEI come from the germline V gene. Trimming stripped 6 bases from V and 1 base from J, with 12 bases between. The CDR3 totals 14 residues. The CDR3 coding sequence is TGTGCCAGCAGGGAGAGGGGGGGGAACACTGAAGCTTTCTTT. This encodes CASRERGGNTEAFF.

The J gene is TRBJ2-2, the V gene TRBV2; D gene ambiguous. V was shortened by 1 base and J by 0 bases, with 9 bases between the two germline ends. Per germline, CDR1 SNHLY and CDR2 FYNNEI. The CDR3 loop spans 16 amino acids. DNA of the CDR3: TGTGCCAGCAGTGAAGTTAGGCTAGCGAACACCGGGGAGCTGTTTTTT. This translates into CASSEVRLANTGELFF.

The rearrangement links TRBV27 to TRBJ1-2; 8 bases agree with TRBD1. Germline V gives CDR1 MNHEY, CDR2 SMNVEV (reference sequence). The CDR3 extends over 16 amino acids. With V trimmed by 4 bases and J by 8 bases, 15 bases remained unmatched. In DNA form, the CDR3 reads TGTGCCAGCAGTTCCTCCGGGACAGGTCGATTGGGCGGCTACACCTTC. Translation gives CASSSSGTGRLGGYTF.

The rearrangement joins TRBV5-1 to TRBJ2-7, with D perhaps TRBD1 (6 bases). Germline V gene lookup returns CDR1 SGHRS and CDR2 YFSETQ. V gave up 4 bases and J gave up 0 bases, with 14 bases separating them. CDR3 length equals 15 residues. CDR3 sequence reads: CASSRTVSTSYEQYF. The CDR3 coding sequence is TGCGCCAGCAGCCGGACAGTTTCCACCTCCTACGAGCAGTACTTC.

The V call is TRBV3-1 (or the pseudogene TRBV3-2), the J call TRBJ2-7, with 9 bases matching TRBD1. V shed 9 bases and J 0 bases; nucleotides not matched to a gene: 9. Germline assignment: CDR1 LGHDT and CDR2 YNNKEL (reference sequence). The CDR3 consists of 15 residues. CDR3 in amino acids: CASAGDRASSYEQYF. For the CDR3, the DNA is TGTGCCAGTGCGGGGGACAGGGCCAGCTCCTACGAGCAGTACTTC.

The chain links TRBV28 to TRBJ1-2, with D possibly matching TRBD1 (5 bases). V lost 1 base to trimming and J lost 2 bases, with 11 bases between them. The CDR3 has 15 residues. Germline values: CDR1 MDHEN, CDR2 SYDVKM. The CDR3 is CASSLSAGPNYGYTF. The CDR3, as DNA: TGTGCCAGCAGTTTATCGGCAGGGCCCAACTATGGCTACACCTTC.

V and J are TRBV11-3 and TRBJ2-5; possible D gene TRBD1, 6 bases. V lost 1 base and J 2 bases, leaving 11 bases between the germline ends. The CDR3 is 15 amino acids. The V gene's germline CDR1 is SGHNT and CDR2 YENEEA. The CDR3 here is CASSLGAGEQETQYF. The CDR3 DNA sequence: TGTGCCAGCAGCTTAGGAGCAGGGGAACAAGAGACCCAGTACTTC.